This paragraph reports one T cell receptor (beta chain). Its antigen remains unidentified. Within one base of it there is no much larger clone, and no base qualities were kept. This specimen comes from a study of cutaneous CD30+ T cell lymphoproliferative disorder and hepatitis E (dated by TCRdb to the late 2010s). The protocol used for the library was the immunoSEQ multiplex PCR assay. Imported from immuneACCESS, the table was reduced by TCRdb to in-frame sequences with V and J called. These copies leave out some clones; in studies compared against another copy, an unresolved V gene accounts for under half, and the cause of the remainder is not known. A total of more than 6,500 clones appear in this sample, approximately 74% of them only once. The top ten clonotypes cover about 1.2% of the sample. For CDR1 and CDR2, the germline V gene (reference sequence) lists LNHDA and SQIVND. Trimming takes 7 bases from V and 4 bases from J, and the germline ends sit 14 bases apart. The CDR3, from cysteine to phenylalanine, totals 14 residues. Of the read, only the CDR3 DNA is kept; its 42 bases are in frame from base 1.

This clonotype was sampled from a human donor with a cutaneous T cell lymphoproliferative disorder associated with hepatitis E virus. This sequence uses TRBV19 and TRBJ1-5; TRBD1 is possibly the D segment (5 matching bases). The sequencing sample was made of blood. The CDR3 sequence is CASTFFGGNQPQHF. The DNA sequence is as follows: TGTGCCAGTACCTTCTTTGGGGGTAATCAGCCCCAGCATTTT.